This T cell receptor beta chain is drawn from a study of identical twins. TCRdb used MiXCR to reprocess the 5' RACE reads, holding one entry per CDR3 protein. Among hundreds of thousands of distinct CDR3 sequences listed, roughly 8% were seen once. As regards this clonotype: What it binds is not known.

Healthy Caucasians were all of the donors. The V gene's germline CDR1 is KGHDR and CDR2 SFDVKD. The ends lost 6 bases at V and 0 bases at J; junction bases unmatched: 6. This CDR3 comprises 16 residues. Notes on the study in general: Because invariant MAIT and iNKT cells could be present, zero-insertion analyses could be partly confounded.

These data are also associated with another study on yellow fever vaccine responses in identical twins.

This clonotype was obtained from a woman under 30 in good health. The specimen was PBMCs. The chain employs TRBV24-1 and TRBJ2-3; 9 positions match TRBD2. CDR3 in amino acids: CATSTPSGKSTDTQYF. CDR3 coding DNA: TGTGCCACCAGTACTCCTAGCGGGAAAAGCACAGATACGCAGTATTTT.